Detailed here is one T cell receptor beta chain. These data belong to a study of blood T cell repertoires in COVID-19. Generated by immunoSEQ multiplex PCR, the TCRdb table keeps only in-frame clones and is missing some. The data hold 150,000 or so clones, with around 89% observed a single time. The CDR3 loop spans 14 amino acids. Per the germline V gene, CDR1 is MDHEN and CDR2 is SYDVKM. Trimming stripped 6 bases from V and 2 bases from J, with 11 bases between. This receptor was obtained from a woman in her thirties with acute COVID-19. This rearrangement joins TRBV28 to TRBJ1-3; weak D call: TRBD1 (6 bases). The sequenced sample was PBMCs or T cells enriched from blood (not recorded which). For the CDR3, the DNA is TGTGCCAGCAGATACAGGGCAACTGGAAACACCATATATTTT. Translating it yields CASRYRATGNTIYF.